The rows below give T cell receptor beta chains drawn from one sample of a study of blood T cell repertoires in COVID-19. The assay was immunoSEQ multiplex PCR, and TCRdb's table has in-frame clones only and misses some. The table has 120,000 or so clones, around nine tenths seen once. Material: peripheral blood. These receptors were collected from a woman aged 45-65 years with acute or convalescent COVID-19. Each CDR3 is given with its conserved first and last residue. Fields, in order: CDR3 length, clone size, D gene, V gene, J gene, CDR3 DNA, CDR3 protein. The D gene is left open where the match is weak. For some rows the clone size is stated as once, few or many, or as a class when expanded; others skip it.

len: 14
abundance: .
d_gene: .
v_gene: TRBV6-2/TRBV6-3
j_gene: TRBJ2-7
CDR3nt: TGTGCCAGCAGTTACGAGGGATGGGGCTACGAGCAGTACTTC
CDR3aa: CASSYEGWGYEQYF

len: 16
abundance: .
d_gene: TRBD1
v_gene: TRBV4-3
j_gene: TRBJ2-2
CDR3nt: TGCGCCAGCAGCCATGAAGGGCAGGGGGTCATCGGGGAGCTGTTTTTT
CDR3aa: CASSHEGQGVIGELFF

len: 13
abundance: .
d_gene: TRBD1
v_gene: TRBV30
j_gene: TRBJ1-1
CDR3nt: TGTGCCTCCCACAGGGGGCCGAACACTGAAGCTTTCTTT
CDR3aa: CASHRGPNTEAFF

len: 13
abundance: few
d_gene: .
v_gene: TRBV5-5
j_gene: TRBJ2-1
CDR3nt: TGTGCCAGCAGGGCCGCAGGTTACAATGAGCAGTTCTTC
CDR3aa: CASRAAGYNEQFF

len: 14
abundance: .
d_gene: TRBD1
v_gene: TRBV7-9
j_gene: TRBJ2-3
CDR3nt: TGTGCCAGCAGCTCCCGGGACAGCCAGGATACGCAGTATTTT
CDR3aa: CASSSRDSQDTQYF

len: 14
abundance: .
d_gene: TRBD2
v_gene: TRBV5-1
j_gene: TRBJ2-1
CDR3nt: TGCGCCAGCAGCTCGGGGGGAGTGGTGAATGAGCAGTTCTTC
CDR3aa: CASSSGGVVNEQFF

len: 14
abundance: .
d_gene: .
v_gene: TRBV5-1
j_gene: TRBJ1-1
CDR3nt: TGCGCCAGCAGCTTGAGACTGAGGAACACTGAAGCTTTCTTT
CDR3aa: CASSLRLRNTEAFF

len: 12
abundance: .
d_gene: .
v_gene: TRBV7-2
j_gene: TRBJ2-7
CDR3nt: TGTGCCAGCAGCTTATCAAGGGGCGAGCAGTACTTC
CDR3aa: CASSLSRGEQYF

len: 11
abundance: .
d_gene: .
v_gene: TRBV5-4
j_gene: TRBJ2-4
CDR3nt: TGTGCCAGCAGCTTGAGCGACATTCAGTACTTC
CDR3aa: CASSLSDIQYF

len: 13
abundance: .
d_gene: .
v_gene: TRBV7-9
j_gene: TRBJ2-7
CDR3nt: TGTGCCAGCAGCTCCGGACAGTCCTACGAGCAGTACTTC
CDR3aa: CASSSGQSYEQYF

len: 19
abundance: .
d_gene: TRBD1
v_gene: TRBV19
j_gene: TRBJ1-3
CDR3nt: TGTGCCAGTAGTATAGACTCGCCCCGTTGGACAGGCTCTGGAAACACCATATATTTT
CDR3aa: CASSIDSPRWTGSGNTIYF

len: 17
abundance: few
d_gene: TRBD1
v_gene: TRBV3-1/TRBV3-2
j_gene: TRBJ1-1
CDR3nt: TGTGCCAGCAGCCAAGAAGGACCGGGACAGGGGAACACTGAAGCTTTCTTT
CDR3aa: CASSQEGPGQGNTEAFF

len: 15
abundance: .
d_gene: TRBD2
v_gene: TRBV24-1
j_gene: TRBJ2-1
CDR3nt: TGTGCCACCATCCGGGGACTAGCGGGGGGGCCTTATCAGTTCTTC
CDR3aa: CATIRGLAGGPYQFF

len: 13
abundance: once
d_gene: TRBD1
v_gene: TRBV19
j_gene: TRBJ1-2
CDR3nt: TGTGCCAGTAGGGTGGGACAGGCTTATGGCTACACCTTC
CDR3aa: CASRVGQAYGYTF

len: 12
abundance: .
d_gene: .
v_gene: TRBV7-2
j_gene: TRBJ1-1
CDR3nt: TGTGCCAGCAGCCGACAGAACACTGAAGCTTTCTTT
CDR3aa: CASSRQNTEAFF

len: 15
abundance: .
d_gene: TRBD2
v_gene: TRBV18
j_gene: TRBJ2-7
CDR3nt: TGTGCCAGCTCACCCAGCGGGAGAGGGGCCTACGAGCAGTACTTC
CDR3aa: CASSPSGRGAYEQYF

len: 13
abundance: .
d_gene: .
v_gene: TRBV11-3
j_gene: TRBJ2-2
CDR3nt: TGTGCCAGCAGCTTAATATCAGGCGGGGAGCTGTTTTTT
CDR3aa: CASSLISGGELFF

len: 12
abundance: .
d_gene: .
v_gene: TRBV24-1
j_gene: TRBJ1-2
CDR3nt: TGTGCCACCCCACAGGGTGGGTATGGCTACACCTTC
CDR3aa: CATPQGGYGYTF

len: 15
abundance: .
d_gene: TRBD1
v_gene: TRBV3-1/TRBV3-2
j_gene: TRBJ1-6
CDR3nt: TGTGCCAGCAGCACGGGACAGGGGGTTGGTTCACCCCTCCACTTT
CDR3aa: CASSTGQGVGSPLHF

len: 15
abundance: .
d_gene: TRBD2
v_gene: TRBV6-7
j_gene: TRBJ2-7
CDR3nt: TGTGCCAGCAGGGATGGACTAGCGGTTTCCTACGAGCAGTACTTC
CDR3aa: CASRDGLAVSYEQYF

len: 14
abundance: .
d_gene: TRBD1
v_gene: TRBV11-2
j_gene: TRBJ1-2
CDR3nt: TGTGCCAGCAGCTTATTACAGGGGGCGTATGGCTACACCTTC
CDR3aa: CASSLLQGAYGYTF

len: 17
abundance: .
d_gene: .
v_gene: TRBV5-1
j_gene: TRBJ2-7
CDR3nt: TGCGCCAGCAGCTTAATTGGTTCCAGGATAGGGGAATACGAGCAGTACTTC
CDR3aa: CASSLIGSRIGEYEQYF

len: 11
abundance: .
d_gene: .
v_gene: TRBV30
j_gene: TRBJ1-3
CDR3nt: TGTGCCTGGAGGCTAAAAAACACCATATATTTT
CDR3aa: CAWRLKNTIYF

len: 13
abundance: .
d_gene: .
v_gene: TRBV18
j_gene: TRBJ1-1
CDR3nt: TGTGCCAGCTCACGACTCGGGAACACTGAAGCTTTCTTT
CDR3aa: CASSRLGNTEAFF

len: 13
abundance: .
d_gene: .
v_gene: TRBV6-1
j_gene: TRBJ2-5
CDR3nt: TGTGCCAGCAGTTTGGGGCAGTTAGAGACCCAGTACTTC
CDR3aa: CASSLGQLETQYF

len: 14
abundance: .
d_gene: .
v_gene: TRBV7-2
j_gene: TRBJ1-2
CDR3nt: TGTGCCAGCAGCTTAAATGCTGAGAGGGAAGGCTACACCTTC
CDR3aa: CASSLNAEREGYTF

len: 14
abundance: .
d_gene: TRBD2
v_gene: TRBV7-2
j_gene: TRBJ2-5
CDR3nt: TGTGCCAGCAGCATACAACTAGCGGAAGAGACCCAGTACTTC
CDR3aa: CASSIQLAEETQYF

len: 12
abundance: .
d_gene: .
v_gene: TRBV10-3
j_gene: TRBJ2-2
CDR3nt: TGTGCCATCATGGAGGGGACCGGGGAGCTGTTTTTT
CDR3aa: CAIMEGTGELFF